This T cell receptor (beta chain) was documented in a study of CD8+CD57+ T cells in acquired aplastic anemia. Regarding the study as a whole: Sharing between patients and controls was observed for twenty-nine CD8+ CDR3 sequences.

Trimming removed 4 bases from V and 5 bases from J; junction bases left unmatched: 11. Germline V gene lookup returns CDR1 LNHDA and CDR2 SQIVND (reference sequence). The CDR3 covers 16 residues. According to the study, genomic DNA was the template for TCR beta VDJ and CDR3 profiling. Using its own MiXCR run on the reads, TCRdb lists one record per CDR3 protein. The table has a few hundred thousand distinct CDR3 sequences, roughly 34% seen once. Patients included in sequencing had previously demonstrated CD8+CD57+ cell expansion by flow cytometry. The diagnosis in all patients was severe acquired aplastic anemia. This clonotype was found a few times. The antigen remains undetermined.

This receptor was taken from a human donor with aplastic anemia. The chain employs TRBV19 and TRBJ2-3, with TRBD2 matching over 8 bases. Sequenced input: sorted CD4+, CD8+, or CD8+CD57+ T cells (not recorded which) from PBMCs. The CDR3 DNA sequence: TGTGCCAGTAGTACTCTAGCCGGGGGGGCCGTAGATACGCAGTATTTT. Translation: CASSTLAGGAVDTQYF.